This is a list of T cell receptor beta chains from one sample in a study of cytomegalovirus exposure and HLA in healthy donors. Assay used: immunoSEQ multiplex PCR; TCRdb lists only in-frame clones, some missing. The repertoire holds 150,000 to 180,000 clones, with 65% to 80% as singletons. Source material: PBMCs. The receptors originated from a young man in good health and CMV-seronegative. CDR3s leave out the opening cysteine and the closing phenylalanine or tryptophan. D genes are given only for firm matches.

V	D	J	CDR3
TRBV10-3	-	TRBJ1-2	ATEPGSNYGYT
TRBV6-5	-	TRBJ2-7	ASSYRGGEVQY
TRBV6-5	-	TRBJ1-2	ASSYGGPNYGYT
TRBV2	-	TRBJ2-5	ASSPPQGGETQY
TRBV2	-	TRBJ1-1	ASVVANTEAF
TRBV10-3	TRBD1	TRBJ1-1	AIGQGVVNTEAF
TRBV7-8	TRBD1	TRBJ1-2	ASSLDRDRGYGYT
TRBV9	-	TRBJ2-7	ASSVGGGAYEQY
TRBV5-1	TRBD1	TRBJ1-2	ASSLNRGQGNGYT
TRBV7-9	-	TRBJ1-1	SSSLDRGGTEAF
TRBV2	-	TRBJ2-5	ASSEDRAGETQY
TRBV7-9	TRBD1	TRBJ1-1	ASSFGQGRNTEAF
TRBV19	-	TRBJ1-3	ASSDAGRLSGNTIY
TRBV11-2	-	TRBJ1-5	ASSILGQQPQH
TRBV7-9	TRBD1	TRBJ2-2	ASSSYRGRGTGELF
TRBV4-1	TRBD1	TRBJ1-2	ASSRLEPGQGNYGYT
TRBV9	-	TRBJ2-1	ASSVATPNYNEQF
TRBV7-9	-	TRBJ2-6	AGSLAPGYANVLT
TRBV5-1	-	TRBJ1-2	ASSTLQGGYGNGYT
TRBV5-8	-	TRBJ1-2	ASSSLDSFYGYT
TRBV5-1	-	TRBJ1-2	ASSEPYQGLDYGYT
TRBV7-2	TRBD1	TRBJ2-1	ASSPRGGTYNEQF
TRBV19	-	TRBJ1-2	ASSLAGAIGYT
TRBV4-2	-	TRBJ2-6	ASSQDPRAGANVLT
TRBV7-2	-	TRBJ1-5	ASSNGRAQPQH
TRBV6-4	-	TRBJ1-2	ASSDSSSQGGSYGYT
TRBV5-1	TRBD2	TRBJ2-5	ASRLADPQETQY
TRBV2	-	TRBJ2-7	ASTSGTLYEQY
TRBV5-6	-	TRBJ1-3	ASSLDMSGNTIY
TRBV6-1	TRBD1	TRBJ1-5	ASSEVTGSNQPQH
TRBV7-3	-	TRBJ1-1	ASSQAAGYTEAF
TRBV5-6	TRBD1	TRBJ1-1	ASSYRTGGTEAF
TRBV18	TRBD1	TRBJ1-2	ASSPYTGANYGYT